These T cell receptor beta chains were read from a single sample in a study of blood T cell repertoires in COVID-19. The repertoire was sequenced with immunoSEQ multiplex PCR; TCRdb's copy has only in-frame clones and lacks some. The table has fewer than 200,000 clones, 80% to 90% seen once. The specimen was peripheral blood. The receptors originated from a woman at least 80 years old with COVID-19, enrolled during active disease. CDR3s include the opening cysteine and the closing phenylalanine or tryptophan. D genes are given only for firm matches. Size tells how often a clone was seen (once, few, many) or the class of an expanded clone, and some rows leave it out.

clone size	V gene	J gene	D gene	CDR3 protein	CDR3 DNA
NA	TRBV19	TRBJ2-1	TRBD1	CASSQIQGAHEQFF	TGTGCCAGTAGTCAAATACAGGGGGCACATGAGCAGTTCTTC
NA	TRBV10-2	TRBJ2-1	TRBD2	CASKGLAPDEQFF	TGCGCCAGCAAGGGACTAGCGCCGGATGAGCAGTTCTTC
NA	TRBV6-4	TRBJ2-3	TRBD1	CASSVTGGSDTQYF	TGTGCCAGCAGTGTAACAGGGGGCTCAGATACGCAGTATTTT
NA	TRBV19	TRBJ1-4	TRBD1	CASSIIGQGSNEKLFF	TGTGCCAGTAGTATCATCGGACAGGGCAGTAATGAAAAACTGTTTTTT
NA	TRBV7-6	TRBJ1-4	TRBD1	CASSLTGGVEKLFF	TGTGCCAGCAGCTTAACAGGGGGCGTGGAAAAACTGTTTTTT
NA	TRBV27	TRBJ1-3	NA	CASSLSRGHTIYF	TGTGCCAGCAGTTTATCCAGGGGCCACACCATATATTTT
NA	TRBV7-9	TRBJ2-4	NA	CASSPRVVGGKNIQYF	TGTGCCAGCAGCCCTAGGGTAGTAGGGGGCAAAAACATTCAGTACTTC
NA	TRBV20-1	TRBJ1-1	NA	CSASSDDPGLNTEAFF	TGCAGTGCTAGTTCCGACGACCCGGGGTTGAACACTGAAGCTTTCTTT
NA	TRBV11-2	TRBJ2-2	NA	CARLQGSGELFF	TGTGCCAGACTACAGGGATCCGGGGAGCTGTTTTTT
NA	TRBV3-1/TRBV3-2	TRBJ1-5	TRBD1	CASRRQGEQPQHF	TGTGCCAGCAGACGACAGGGTGAACAGCCCCAGCATTTT
NA	TRBV19	TRBJ2-1	NA	CASSILAREGNEQFF	TGTGCCAGTAGTATCCTAGCCCGAGAAGGCAATGAGCAGTTCTTC
once	TRBV11-2	TRBJ2-5	NA	CASSLIGETQYF	TGTGCCAGCAGCTTAATCGGAGAGACCCAGTACTTC
NA	TRBV25-1	TRBJ2-2	NA	CASSGHRTGELFF	TGTGCCAGTTCGGGACATCGCACCGGGGAGCTGTTTTTT
once	TRBV7-9	TRBJ2-3	NA	CASSLATLLVSTDTQYF	TGTGCCAGCAGCTTAGCGACCCTCCTAGTGAGCACAGATACGCAGTATTTT
NA	TRBV5-1	TRBJ2-1	TRBD2	CASSAGSGGASLKSYNEQFF	TGCGCCAGCAGCGCGGGTAGCGGGGGGGCTTCTCTCAAATCCTACAATGAGCAGTTCTTC
NA	TRBV5-4	TRBJ1-2	NA	CASSQTQGYYGYTF	TGTGCCAGCAGCCAAACCCAGGGGTACTATGGCTACACCTTC